Listed below are T cell receptor beta chains from one sample, sequenced in a study of blood T cell repertoires in COVID-19. Sequencing was performed with immunoSEQ multiplex PCR; in TCRdb, only in-frame clones are kept and a portion is missing. Found here are 200,000 to 250,000 clones, 70% to 90% of them singletons; the top ten hold 2% to 3%. Sequenced sample: peripheral blood. The receptors were sampled from a woman in her 70s with COVID-19, enrolled during active disease. Both conserved end residues are part of each CDR3. A D gene is named only where the DNA matches it firmly. A clone size is listed for some rows: how often the clone was seen (once, few, many), or a class if it is expanded.

V	D	size	J	DNA	CDR3
TRBV2	-	-	TRBJ1-5	TGTGCCAGCAGTGGCGAACAGGGAAATCAGCCCCAGCATTTT	CASSGEQGNQPQHF
TRBV4-2	TRBD2	-	TRBJ2-3	TGTGCCAGCAGCCAAGTGGTAGCGGGAGGTTTTAGCACAGATACGCAGTATTTT	CASSQVVAGGFSTDTQYF
TRBV5-4	TRBD1	-	TRBJ1-3	TGTGCCAGCAGCTTGGGAGGACAGGGTGGAAACACCATATATTTT	CASSLGGQGGNTIYF
TRBV5-1	TRBD1	-	TRBJ1-4	TGCGCCAGCAGCCCGACTACAGGGGGTCTAAATGAAAAACTGTTTTTT	CASSPTTGGLNEKLFF
TRBV24-1	TRBD1	once	TRBJ2-5	TGTGCCACCAGTGACCCTCGGGGGACAGGCGCGGAGACCCAGTACTTC	CATSDPRGTGAETQYF
TRBV11-3	-	-	TRBJ2-5	TGTGCCAGCAGCGGGGACTCTTACCAAGAGACCCAGTACTTC	CASSGDSYQETQYF
TRBV15	-	-	TRBJ1-4	TGTGCCACCAGTCGGGGGTGGGGAAAACTGTTTTTT	CATSRGWGKLFF
TRBV29-1	-	-	TRBJ1-2	TGCAGCGTTGAGTCGTCCGACGGGATTAGATATGGCTACACCTTC	CSVESSDGIRYGYTF
TRBV7-9	-	-	TRBJ1-1	TGTGCCAGCGGTCCCAGCGGCCACACTGAAGCTTTCTTT	CASGPSGHTEAFF
TRBV18	TRBD1	once	TRBJ1-1	TGTGCCAGCTCACTGATGCAGGGGGCTTCTAGGACTGAAGCTTTCTTT	CASSLMQGASRTEAFF
TRBV4-1	-	-	TRBJ2-2	TGCGCCAGCAGCCAAGATCCGTCGAACACCGGGGAGCTGTTTTTT	CASSQDPSNTGELFF